These T cell receptor beta chains were read from a single sample in a study of shared clonotypes between healthy human individuals. TCRdb's copy holds only in-frame clones and misses some; the assay was immunoSEQ multiplex PCR. The table includes a few million clones, approximately 90% detected once. Material: naive CD4+ T cells sorted from blood. All receptors come from a man younger than 30 in good health. Both conserved end residues are part of each CDR3. Each record gives: clone size, J gene, V gene, D gene, CDR3 length, CDR3 DNA, CDR3 protein. The D gene is left open where the match is weak. Size tells how often a clone was seen (once, few, many) or the class of an expanded clone, and some rows leave it out.

few | TRBJ1-1 | TRBV30 | NA | 14 | TGTGCCTGGAGTCTCTCCGGGACAAACACTGAAGCTTTCTTT | CAWSLSGTNTEAFF
NA | TRBJ2-2 | TRBV10-3 | NA | 15 | TGTGCCATCAGTGAGTCCAGGCCGAACACCGGGGAGCTGTTTTTT | CAISESRPNTGELFF
NA | TRBJ1-5 | TRBV4-1 | NA | 16 | TGCGCCAGCAGCCAAGACCGACCTTTCGACGGGCAGCCCCAGCATTTT | CASSQDRPFDGQPQHF
NA | TRBJ2-1 | TRBV7-2 | NA | 15 | TGTGCCAGCAGCTTAGGCCAGGGGCTCTACAATGAGCAGTTCTTC | CASSLGQGLYNEQFF
NA | TRBJ2-3 | TRBV9 | NA | 15 | TGTGCCAGCAGCGGGCACCCAAGAGGTACAGATACGCAGTATTTT | CASSGHPRGTDTQYF
NA | TRBJ1-2 | TRBV18 | NA | 12 | TGTGCCAGCTCGTTAATTGAGGAAGGCTACACCTTC | CASSLIEEGYTF
NA | TRBJ2-7 | TRBV6-8 | NA | 13 | TGTGCCAGCAGTTACCACAGAAACTACGAGCAGTACTTC | CASSYHRNYEQYF
NA | TRBJ2-4 | TRBV9 | NA | 16 | TGTGCCAGCAGCGTAGGACCGACAGGCCTGGGTAACATTCAGTACTTC | CASSVGPTGLGNIQYF
few | TRBJ1-1 | TRBV18 | NA | 16 | TGTGCCAGCTCACCAGTCGGTTGGGGGGCGGACACTGAAGCTTTCTTT | CASSPVGWGADTEAFF
NA | TRBJ2-7 | TRBV6-4 | NA | 14 | TGTGCCAGCAGTGCAGAAAACAGGTACTACGAGCAGTACTTC | CASSAENRYYEQYF
NA | TRBJ1-1 | TRBV6-5 | NA | 13 | TGTGCCAGCAGTGACACCTCGTTCACTGAAGCTTTCTTT | CASSDTSFTEAFF
NA | TRBJ1-5 | TRBV28 | NA | 13 | TGTGCCAGCGGGGATTACAGCAATCAGCCCCAGCATTTT | CASGDYSNQPQHF
NA | TRBJ1-5 | TRBV27 | TRBD1 | 15 | TGTGCCAGCAGTTTTGGACAGGGACGGGGTCAGCCCCAGCATTTT | CASSFGQGRGQPQHF